This TCR beta chain was identified in a study of T cells in Graves' hyperthyroidism and ophthalmopathy. Across the whole study: Blood was drawn when the patient was first diagnosed and still untreated. Notes on the study in general: Ophthalmopathy got predicted by the model a median approximately 6 months before its onset.

Patients were excluded because of uncontrolled infection, other autoimmune disease, pregnancy or lactation. Diagnosis relied on clinical symptoms, serum thyroxine and TRAb, thyroid ultrasound and orbital computed tomography. V lost 4 bases, J lost 1 base, and 9 bases stayed unmatched. The CDR3 length is 17 residues. In germline, CDR1 is MDHEN, CDR2 SYDVKM. Researchers amplified the TCR beta CDR3 regions from RNA transcripts. Initially, a first-round RT-PCR of the TCR CDR3 employed the HTBI primer set. TCRdb analysed the multiplex PCR reads with MiXCR anew, one entry per CDR3 protein. The data hold about 270,000 distinct CDR3 sequences, with approximately 20% observed a single time. At least ten counts were recorded for this clonotype. Its antigen is unidentified.

The TCR originated in a man aged 25 to 45 with Graves' ophthalmopathy. Sequenced material: blood. This chain joins TRBV28 and TRBJ1-1; TRBD1 matches at 10 bases. The CDR3 coding sequence is TGTGCCAGCAGTTCGCCCGGGACAGGGGTTCGGAACACTGAAGCTTTCTTT. Encoded protein: CASSSPGTGVRNTEAFF.